The rows below give T cell receptor beta chains drawn from one sample of a study of blood T cell repertoires in COVID-19. The table came from immunoSEQ multiplex PCR; TCRdb's copy has only in-frame clones and leaves some out. The data show about 170,000 clones, just over 90% seen once. Sequencing input: peripheral blood. These receptors were collected from a man younger than 30 with COVID-19, enrolled during active disease. The CDR3 runs from the conserved cysteine through the conserved F or W. The D gene is left open where the match is weak. Clone size appears in some rows only: once, few, many, or a class for an expanded clone.

clone size	V gene	J gene	D gene	CDR3 protein	CDR3 DNA
.	TRBV30	TRBJ1-1	.	CAWTKGRGREAFF	TGTGCCTGGACCAAGGGGAGGGGCCGGGAAGCTTTCTTT
once	TRBV4-3	TRBJ2-3	.	CASSQAPLAGTGYTQYF	TGCGCCAGCAGCCAAGCTCCCCTGGCGGGTACTGGGTATACGCAGTATTTT
.	TRBV28	TRBJ2-7	TRBD1	CASSWGQLGEQYF	TGTGCCAGCAGTTGGGGACAGTTAGGGGAGCAGTACTTC
.	TRBV24-1	TRBJ2-6	.	CASEIRSGANVLTF	TGTGCCTCCGAGATCCGGTCTGGGGCCAACGTCCTGACTTTC
.	TRBV2	TRBJ1-6	TRBD1	CASSEGQGGSPLHF	TGTGCCAGCAGCGAGGGTCAGGGGGGTTCACCCCTCCACTTT
.	TRBV2	TRBJ2-1	.	CASSDYYSYNEQFF	TGTGCCAGCTCTGACTATTACTCCTACAATGAGCAGTTCTTC
.	TRBV12-5	TRBJ2-1	TRBD1	CASGIGTGLDEQFF	TGTGCTAGTGGCATCGGGACAGGGCTAGATGAGCAGTTCTTC
.	TRBV13	TRBJ2-1	TRBD2	CASSLTASGEQFF	TGTGCCAGCAGCCTGACGGCTAGCGGCGAGCAGTTCTTC
.	TRBV6-2/TRBV6-3	TRBJ2-7	TRBD2	CASSYVAGGPREQYF	TGTGCCAGCAGTTACGTAGCGGGAGGGCCAAGGGAGCAGTACTTC
few	TRBV11-2	TRBJ1-2	TRBD1	CASSSGTGDYGYTF	TGTGCCAGCAGCTCCGGGACAGGGGACTATGGCTACACCTTC
.	TRBV2	TRBJ1-2	TRBD1	CASSHSDRSYGYTF	TGTGCCAGCAGCCATTCGGACAGGAGCTATGGCTACACCTTC
.	TRBV10-1	TRBJ1-1	.	CASSVGGNTEAFF	TGCGCCAGCAGTGTAGGGGGGAACACTGAAGCTTTCTTT
once	TRBV27	TRBJ2-7	.	CASSLFAGEQYF	TGTGCCAGCAGTTTATTTGCCGGCGAGCAGTACTTC
.	TRBV10-1	TRBJ2-3	TRBD2	CASSDSLLAGSTDTQYF	TGCGCCAGCAGTGACTCGTTACTAGCGGGAAGCACAGATACGCAGTATTTT
few	TRBV19	TRBJ1-3	.	CASSAMTGNTIYF	TGTGCCAGTAGCGCTATGACTGGAAACACCATATATTTT
.	TRBV9	TRBJ2-3	TRBD2	CASSVYATSGTDTQYF	TGTGCCAGCAGCGTATACGCGACTAGCGGCACAGATACGCAGTATTTT
.	TRBV6-5	TRBJ1-6	TRBD1	CPRTGWDSPLHF	TGTCCCCGGACAGGGTGGGATTCACCCCTCCACTTT
.	TRBV13	TRBJ1-2	.	CASSLGRGGGYTF	TGTGCCAGCAGCTTAGGCAGGGGCGGTGGCTACACCTTC
.	TRBV5-6	TRBJ1-5	.	CASSRTTFGNQPQHF	TGTGCCAGCAGCCGGACAACCTTTGGCAATCAGCCCCAGCATTTT
.	TRBV6-5	TRBJ2-1	.	CASSYFRGGEQFF	TGTGCCAGCAGTTACTTCCGCGGAGGTGAGCAGTTCTTC
.	TRBV13	TRBJ2-2	.	CASSLVRGLNTGELFF	TGTGCCAGCAGCTTAGTAAGGGGACTGAACACCGGGGAGCTGTTTTTT
.	TRBV10-1	TRBJ1-2	TRBD1	CASSESQGAGYTF	TGCGCCAGCAGTGAGTCGCAGGGGGCTGGCTACACCTTC